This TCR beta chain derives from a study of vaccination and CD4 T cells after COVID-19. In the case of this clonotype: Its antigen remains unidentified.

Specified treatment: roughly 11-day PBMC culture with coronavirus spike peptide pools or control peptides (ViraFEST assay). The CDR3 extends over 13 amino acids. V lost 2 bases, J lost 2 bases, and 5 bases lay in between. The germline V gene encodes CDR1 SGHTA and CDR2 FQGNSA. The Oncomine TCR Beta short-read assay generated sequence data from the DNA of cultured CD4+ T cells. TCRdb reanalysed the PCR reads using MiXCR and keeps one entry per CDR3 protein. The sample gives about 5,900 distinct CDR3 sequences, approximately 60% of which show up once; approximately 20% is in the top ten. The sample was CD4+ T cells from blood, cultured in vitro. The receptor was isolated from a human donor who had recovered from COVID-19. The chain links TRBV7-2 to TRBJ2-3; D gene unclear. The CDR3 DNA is TGTGCCAGCAGCTTAATGGCCACAGATACGCAGTATTTT. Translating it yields CASSLMATDTQYF. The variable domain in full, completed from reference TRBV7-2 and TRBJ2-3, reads GAGVSQSPSNKVTEKGKDVELRCDPISGHTALYWYRQSLGQGLEFLIYFQGNSAPDKSGLPSDRFSAERTGGSVSTLTIQRTQQEDSAVYLCASSLMATDTQYFGPGTRLTVL.